This entry concerns a single T cell receptor (beta chain). Original analysis: Reference gene primers were amplified, and this amplification served to estimate nucleated cell counts. Assay: immunoSEQ multiplex PCR; the TCRdb copy retains only in-frame clones and omits some. The DNA gave D and trimming, while V, J and clone size come from that table. The repertoire includes roughly 150,000 clones, approximately 91% of them detected once, and almost 5% sits in the top ten. There are 12 residues in the CDR3. From germline, CDR1 is ENHRY and CDR2 SYGVKD. The junction had 5 bases not matched to a gene; V was cut back by 8 bases and J by 14 bases. This sample is drawn from a study of blood T cell repertoires in COVID-19. Background on the study: Spain, Italy and the United States supplied samples that represented acute and convalescent COVID-19.

Enrollment of patients from Seattle took place during active infection, with longitudinal follow-up. The source material was peripheral blood. The receptor was derived from a young man with COVID-19, enrolled during active disease. The chain employs TRBV10-3 and TRBJ2-1; 14 bases line up with TRBD2. The CDR3 region is CAIRTSGRSKFF. CDR3 nucleotides: TGTGCCATCCGGACTAGCGGGAGGTCTAAGTTCTTC.